The rows below give T cell receptor beta chains drawn from one sample of a study of cytomegalovirus exposure and HLA in healthy donors. The method was immunoSEQ multiplex PCR; TCRdb's version includes in-frame clones alone and lacks a portion of them. The table includes over 150,000 clones, 91% detected once. Sequences were obtained from PBMCs. The origin of the receptors is a woman aged 18-29 years in good health and CMV-seropositive. Each CDR3 is given with its conserved first and last residue. D genes are given only for firm matches. Not every row has a clone size; where given, it reads once, few, many or a size class.

v_call: TRBV6-1; d_call: .; clone_size: few; j_call: TRBJ1-2; cdr3_nt: TGTGCCAGCAGTGAACTGGGGGCGACCTATGGCTACACCTTC; cdr3_aa: CASSELGATYGYTF
v_call: TRBV5-1; d_call: .; clone_size: .; j_call: TRBJ1-2; cdr3_nt: TGCGCCAGCAGCGTGGACCTCGGAGACTATGGCTACACCTTC; cdr3_aa: CASSVDLGDYGYTF
v_call: TRBV6-6; d_call: TRBD1; clone_size: .; j_call: TRBJ1-2; cdr3_nt: TGTGCCAGCAATCCGACAGGGGACTATGGCTACACCTTC; cdr3_aa: CASNPTGDYGYTF
v_call: TRBV5-8; d_call: .; clone_size: .; j_call: TRBJ1-1; cdr3_nt: TGTGCCAGCAGCCTTGAGGGAGTGAACACTGAAGCTTTCTTT; cdr3_aa: CASSLEGVNTEAFF
v_call: TRBV27; d_call: .; clone_size: .; j_call: TRBJ1-2; cdr3_nt: TGTGCCAGCAGTTTAGGGCACAGGCAAGGCTACACCTTC; cdr3_aa: CASSLGHRQGYTF
v_call: TRBV5-1; d_call: TRBD1; clone_size: .; j_call: TRBJ2-7; cdr3_nt: TGCGCCAGCAGTCGCGCCGGGACAGGGGCCTACGAGCAGTACTTC; cdr3_aa: CASSRAGTGAYEQYF
v_call: TRBV6-1; d_call: TRBD1; clone_size: .; j_call: TRBJ1-2; cdr3_nt: TGTGCCAGCAGTGGATCCGGGACAGGGGACGGCTACACCTTC; cdr3_aa: CASSGSGTGDGYTF
v_call: TRBV25-1; d_call: TRBD1; clone_size: .; j_call: TRBJ1-1; cdr3_nt: TGTGCCAGCAGCCTGACAGGGCCGGCTTTCTTT; cdr3_aa: CASSLTGPAFF
v_call: TRBV6-1; d_call: .; clone_size: .; j_call: TRBJ2-7; cdr3_nt: TGTGCCAGCAGTGAACCAGGGAACGAGCAGTACTTC; cdr3_aa: CASSEPGNEQYF
v_call: TRBV11-2; d_call: TRBD2; clone_size: .; j_call: TRBJ2-2; cdr3_nt: TGTGCCAGCAGCTTAGTGCGGGGGGGCCGCACCGGGGAGCTGTTTTTT; cdr3_aa: CASSLVRGGRTGELFF
v_call: TRBV5-4; d_call: .; clone_size: .; j_call: TRBJ1-1; cdr3_nt: TGTGCCAGCAGCTTCGGAGGAACGTTGAACACTGAAGCTTTCTTT; cdr3_aa: CASSFGGTLNTEAFF
v_call: TRBV7-6; d_call: TRBD2; clone_size: .; j_call: TRBJ2-3; cdr3_nt: TGTGCCAGCAGCGCCATGGCCAGGGACGAGCGGGGGGCTAGCACAGATACGCAGTATTTT; cdr3_aa: CASSAMARDERGASTDTQYF
v_call: TRBV7-2; d_call: TRBD1; clone_size: .; j_call: TRBJ1-4; cdr3_nt: TGTGCCAGCAGCGCGGGACAGGGGGCTCGGAGTGAAAAACTGTTTTTT; cdr3_aa: CASSAGQGARSEKLFF
v_call: TRBV6-5; d_call: .; clone_size: once; j_call: TRBJ2-7; cdr3_nt: TGTGCCAGCAGTCCGCAAGGACTTTCATCATTCTTC; cdr3_aa: CASSPQGLSSFF
v_call: TRBV21-1; d_call: .; clone_size: .; j_call: TRBJ2-7; cdr3_nt: TGTGCCAGCAGCAAAGGGGCAGGGCCGATCAACTACGAGCAGTACTTC; cdr3_aa: CASSKGAGPINYEQYF
v_call: TRBV5-1; d_call: TRBD1; clone_size: .; j_call: TRBJ2-5; cdr3_nt: TGCGCCAGCAGCTTGGGACAGGGGAGCAAGACCCAGTACTTC; cdr3_aa: CASSLGQGSKTQYF
v_call: TRBV5-1; d_call: TRBD2; clone_size: .; j_call: TRBJ2-5; cdr3_nt: TGCGCCAGCAGCTCCGAGCAGCGGGGGGGCCGGGAGACCCAGTACTTC; cdr3_aa: CASSSEQRGGRETQYF